The 8 T cell receptor beta chains presented below share a single source sample, sequenced in a study of tumor-infiltrating lymphocytes in primary liver carcinoma. From about 0.5 ug of total RNA, TCR beta-specific cDNA was reverse-transcribed using a constant-region primer. It was through three nested multiplex PCR rounds of slightly modified ARM-PCR that TCR beta libraries arose. Forward primers for TRBV1-TRBV30 and a C-beta reverse primer served the first two PCR rounds, at around 11 cycles each. MiXCR, applied by TCRdb to the multiplex PCR reads, yields one record per CDR3 protein. The sample has roughly 330,000 distinct CDR3 sequences, around three fifths seen once. Unsorted whole blood served as the source of blood RNA, and germline DNA was extracted as well. Sequencing used peripheral blood. The receptors were gathered from a man aged 40-55 years with primary liver carcinoma and hepatitis B virus infection.

In the case of this clonotype: Sequence at one end of the junction differs from germline and may be a read error. This chain connects TRBV11-2 to TRBJ2-3, with TRBD2 identical over 8 bases. Germline lookup yields CDR1 SGHAT and CDR2 FQNNGV. The CDR3 extends over 15 amino acids. CDR3 in amino acids: CANSCPAGGVDTQYF. The CDR3 coding sequence is TGTGCCAACAGCTGTCCTGCGGGAGGAGTAGATACGCAGTATTTT.

This chain uses TRBV9 with TRBJ2-3; TRBD2 agrees at 7 bases. Trimming took 8 bases from V and 4 from J; bases not matched to a gene: 10. Germline V CDR1 and CDR2: SGDLS, YYNGEE. This CDR3 is 14 amino acids long. The CDR3 spells CASSLAGEPDTQYF. CDR3 DNA sequence: TGTGCCAGTAGCCTGGCGGGAGAGCCAGATACGCAGTATTTT.

In the case of this clonotype: One end of the junction varies from germline; a read error may be responsible. The chain couples TRBV12-3 or TRBV12-4 to TRBJ2-1, with 9 bases identical to TRBD2. CDR3 length equals 15 residues. The CDR3 nucleotides read TGTGCCAACAGTCTTGGCGGGAGGGGTTACAATGAGCAGTTCTTC. Protein product: CANSLGGRGYNEQFF.

Worth noting for this clonotype: The CDR3 end shows no conserved phenylalanine or tryptophan, and so a read error is likely. Because the CDR3's place on the DNA is in doubt, the DNA is left out and the CDR3 is given as listed by TCRdb. This chain joins TRBV12-5 and TRBJ2-7; TRBD1, the table's D call, lacks a check against the DNA. Germline V gene data show CDR1 as LGHNT and CDR2 as FRNRAP. Inclusive of both ends, the CDR3 amounts to 15 amino acids. The CDR3 sequence is CASGLAFPTGTKVPI.

V is TRBV12-3 or TRBV12-4 and J is TRBJ2-5; D gene unclear. V gave up 0 bases and J gave up 4 bases, with 6 bases separating them. There are 13 residues in the CDR3. CDR3 in DNA: TGTGCCAGCAGTTTAGCCCACCGAGAGACCCAGTACTTC. This gives the protein CASSLAHRETQYF.

This clonotype was observed once. Here the CDR3 DNA reads TGTATCAGCAGCTTAGTAGGGGGTCTGACCGGGGAGCTGTTTTTT. The encoded protein is CISSLVGGLTGELFF. The chain carries TRBV11-1 and TRBJ2-2, with a weak D call TRBD1 (6 bases). The CDR3 consists of 15 residues. Germline CDR1 and CDR2: SGHAT and FQDESV (reference sequence). The whole variable domain, remainder taken from reference TRBV11-1 and TRBJ2-2, is EAEVAQSPRYKITEKSQAVAFWCDPISGHATLYWYRQILGQGPELLVQFQDESVVDDSQLPKDRFSAERLKGVDSTLKIQPAELGDSAMYLCISSLVGGLTGELFFGEGSRLTVL.

This clonotype has ten or more counts. J is TRBJ2-2 and V is TRBV10-3; 12 positions match TRBD1. The V segment lost 6 bases and the J segment 4 bases; nucleotides outside the gene matches: 21. In germline, CDR1 is ENHRY, CDR2 SYGVKD. The CDR3 has 21 residues. The CDR3 is CAISGGDGTGGKREATGELFF. The DNA of the CDR3 is TGTGCCATCAGCGGAGGAGACGGGACAGGGGGCAAGCGGGAGGCCACCGGGGAGCTGTTTTTT.

About this clonotype: A junction end diverges from the germline sequence, so it may reflect a read error. This chain uses TRBV12-3 or TRBV12-4 with TRBJ2-1; tentative D call: TRBD2 (5 bases). The CDR3 covers 12 residues. The CDR3 reads CASGPQEVGPLF. For the CDR3, the DNA is TGTGCCAGCGGTCCCCAGGAGGTAGGTCCGCTCTTC.